What follows is one T cell receptor (beta chain) and its context. Its antigen is still unknown. Trimming cost V 1 base and J 2 bases, with 14 bases left between them. CDR1 and CDR2 from the germline V gene are DFQATT and SNEGSKA (reference sequence). This CDR3 contains 15 residues. These data belong to a study of response to subunit inactivated influenza vaccine. General study findings and limits: Authors suggested each seasonal flu vaccination may recruit only limited numbers of new T cells.

From the RT-PCR reads, TCRdb called clonotypes with MiXCR, one entry per CDR3 protein. In the table there are more than 600,000 distinct CDR3 sequences, roughly 20% of which are singletons. The sequences come from PBMCs from blood, collected about 5 days after vaccination. This rearrangement joins TRBV20-1 to TRBJ2-5; D possibly uses TRBD1 or TRBD2 (5 bases each). This clonotype originated in a man over 45 who received an inactivated influenza vaccine. The CDR3 nucleotides are TGCAGTGCTAGAGGGGACCTAAAAAATCAAGAGACCCAGTACTTC. It specifies CSARGDLKNQETQYF.